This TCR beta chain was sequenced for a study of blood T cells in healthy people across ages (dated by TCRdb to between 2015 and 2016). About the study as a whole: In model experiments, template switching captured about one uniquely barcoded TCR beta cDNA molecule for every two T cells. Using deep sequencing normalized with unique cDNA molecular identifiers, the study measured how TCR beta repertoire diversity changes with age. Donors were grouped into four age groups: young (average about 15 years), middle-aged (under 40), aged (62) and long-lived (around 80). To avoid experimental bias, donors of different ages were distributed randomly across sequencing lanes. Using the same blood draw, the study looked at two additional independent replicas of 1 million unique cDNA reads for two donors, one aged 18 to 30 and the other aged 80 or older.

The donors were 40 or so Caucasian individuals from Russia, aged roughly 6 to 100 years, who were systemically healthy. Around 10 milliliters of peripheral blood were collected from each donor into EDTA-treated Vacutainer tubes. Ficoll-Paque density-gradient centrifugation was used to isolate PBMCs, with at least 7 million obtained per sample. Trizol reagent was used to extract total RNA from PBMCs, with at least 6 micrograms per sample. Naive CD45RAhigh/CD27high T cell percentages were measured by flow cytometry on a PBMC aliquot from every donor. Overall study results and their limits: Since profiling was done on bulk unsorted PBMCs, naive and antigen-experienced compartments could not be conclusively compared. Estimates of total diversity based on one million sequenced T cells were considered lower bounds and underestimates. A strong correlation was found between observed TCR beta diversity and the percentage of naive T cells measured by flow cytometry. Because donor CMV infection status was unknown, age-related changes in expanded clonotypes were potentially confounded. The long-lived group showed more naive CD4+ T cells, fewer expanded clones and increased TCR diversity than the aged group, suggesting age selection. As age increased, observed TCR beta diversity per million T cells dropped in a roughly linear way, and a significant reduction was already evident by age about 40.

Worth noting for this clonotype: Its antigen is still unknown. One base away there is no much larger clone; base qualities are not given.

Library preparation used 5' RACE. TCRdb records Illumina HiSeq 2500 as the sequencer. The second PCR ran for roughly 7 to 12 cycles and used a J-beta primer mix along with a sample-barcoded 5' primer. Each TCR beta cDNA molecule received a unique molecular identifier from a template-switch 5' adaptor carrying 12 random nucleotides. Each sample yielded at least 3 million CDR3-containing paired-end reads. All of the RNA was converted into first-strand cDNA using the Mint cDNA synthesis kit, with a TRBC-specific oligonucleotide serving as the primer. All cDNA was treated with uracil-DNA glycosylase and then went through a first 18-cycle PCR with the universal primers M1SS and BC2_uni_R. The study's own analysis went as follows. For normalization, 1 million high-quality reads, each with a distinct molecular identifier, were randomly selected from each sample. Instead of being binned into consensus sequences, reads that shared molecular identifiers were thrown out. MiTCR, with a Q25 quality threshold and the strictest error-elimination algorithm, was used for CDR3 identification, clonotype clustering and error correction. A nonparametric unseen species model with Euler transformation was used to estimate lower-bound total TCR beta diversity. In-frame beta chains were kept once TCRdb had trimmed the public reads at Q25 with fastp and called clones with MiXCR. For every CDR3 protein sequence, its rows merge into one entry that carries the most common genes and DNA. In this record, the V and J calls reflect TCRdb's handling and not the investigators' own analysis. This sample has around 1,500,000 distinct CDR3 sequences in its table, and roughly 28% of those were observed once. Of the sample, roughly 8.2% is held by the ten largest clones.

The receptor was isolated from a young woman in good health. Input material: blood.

The DNA is as follows: TGTGCCAGCAGCTTAGTTCGGGACAGGGCACAGCCCCAGCATTTT. Its protein product is CASSLVRDRAQPQHF. In this chain, TRBV7-2 is recombined with TRBJ1-5, with 9 bases in between that match TRBD1. Taken from the germline V gene, the CDR1 and CDR2 loops are SGHTA and FQGNSA. From its cysteine to its phenylalanine, the CDR3 spans 15 amino acids. The kept DNA is CDR3 alone, 45 bases in frame from the first base. Here V drops 1 base and J drops 7 bases, and the junction holds 5 bases not matched to any gene.